These T cell receptor beta chains were read from a single sample in a study of blood T cell repertoires in COVID-19. The protocol was immunoSEQ multiplex PCR, while the TCRdb copy is restricted to in-frame clones and leaves out a portion. The table records about 120,000 clones, 85% of them present only once. Sequencing was performed on peripheral blood. The receptors stem from a man at least 80 years old with active or convalescent COVID-19. Each CDR3 is given with its conserved first and last residue. The D gene is left open where the match is weak.

cdr3_length,j_call,d_call,v_call,cdr3_aa
14,TRBJ1-2,.,TRBV4-1,CASSQDQTVQQRTF
14,TRBJ1-5,TRBD1,TRBV28,CASSFAGGNQPQHF
13,TRBJ2-5,TRBD1,TRBV6-2/TRBV6-3,CASSWQGEETQYF
13,TRBJ2-5,TRBD2,TRBV3-1/TRBV3-2,CASSLTSVQTQYF
15,TRBJ1-1,.,TRBV6-5,CASSYGLGGGTEAFF
14,TRBJ1-1,.,TRBV4-1,CASSQRGWNTEAFF
11,TRBJ2-1,.,TRBV12-3/TRBV12-4,CASTHGGEQFF
14,TRBJ2-5,.,TRBV20-1,CSASERTTQMRLYF
13,TRBJ1-3,.,TRBV27,CASRPTGRNTIYF
14,TRBJ2-1,.,TRBV6-2/TRBV6-3,CASSYSELRLEQFF
10,TRBJ1-2,TRBD1,TRBV28,CATGVDGYTF
14,TRBJ2-3,.,TRBV25-1,CASAPRTLGSLQYF
15,TRBJ1-6,TRBD1,TRBV7-3,CASSLDRGLGSPLHF
16,TRBJ2-3,TRBD2,TRBV27,CASSPQWLAGPDTQYF
15,TRBJ1-5,TRBD1,TRBV6-5,CASSWGQGGNQPQHF